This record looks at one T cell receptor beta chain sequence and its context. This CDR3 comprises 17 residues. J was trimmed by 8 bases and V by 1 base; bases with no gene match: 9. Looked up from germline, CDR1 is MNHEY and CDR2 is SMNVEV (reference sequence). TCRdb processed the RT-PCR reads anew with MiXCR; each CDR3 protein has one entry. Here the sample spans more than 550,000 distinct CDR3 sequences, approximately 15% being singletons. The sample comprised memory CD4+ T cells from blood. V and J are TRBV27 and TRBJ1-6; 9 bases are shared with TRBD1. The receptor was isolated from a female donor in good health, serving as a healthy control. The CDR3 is CASSLFARTGEDSPLHF. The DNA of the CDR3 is TGTGCCAGCAGTTTATTTGCAAGGACAGGGGAAGATTCACCCCTCCACTTT.